The present entry profiles one TCR beta chain with its context. It lacks a known antigen. No base quality information exists; no much larger clone differs at one position. Reading from cysteine to phenylalanine, the CDR3 counts 16 amino acids. Only CDR3 DNA is held: 48 bases, read in frame from base 1. CDR1 and CDR2, looked up from the germline V gene (reference sequence), are DFQATT and SNEGSKA. The V end loses 3 bases and the J end loses 6 bases, and a stretch of 24 bases separates them. This entry is derived from a study of blood T cell repertoires in COVID-19 (TCRdb year 2020). About the full investigation: Samples covering the acute and convalescent phases of COVID-19 were provided by collaborators in the United States, Italy and Spain. Samples were obtained from the ongoing ImmuneRACE study (first 160 participants) and from 1,254 subjects provided by 6 global collaborators. Sample metadata almost always included a de-identified subject ID, COVID-19 status, age in years and sex. Where HLA class I and class II types were available, the types were taken from metadata supplied by the sample provider, not from assay-based typing. Subjects who had been exposed to COVID-19, were actively infected with it, or had recovered from it provided the deeply sampled blood TCRbeta repertoires that made up the dataset. The material from the prospective study consisted of cDNA or gDNA derived from T cells, B-cell-depleted T cells, or PBMCs. The repertoires were made available in a free public database intended to serve as a resource for research on the immune response to SARS-CoV-2. The study at large found these results: How much clinical and demographic metadata was included differed by source and by participant, and the metadata was provided uncurated.

In the prospective study, participants were roughly 18 to 95 years old, resided in around 25 geographic areas of the United States, and were enrolled through a virtual design. In the prospective study, participants were assigned to cohorts based on the clinical history participants reported in a screening survey and a study questionnaire. Each participant in the prospective study had whole blood, serum and a nasopharyngeal or oropharyngeal swab collected by mobile phlebotomists. Additional blood draws and questionnaires over an approximately 2-month period could optionally be provided by prospective study participants. Prospective study blood samples were shipped either frozen or at room temperature before DNA extraction. TCRbeta CDR3 regions were amplified from genomic DNA using the immunoSEQ Assay, a bias-controlled multiplex PCR. Per the original workflow: Within the assay, amplification of reference gene primers was used to estimate how many nucleated cells each sample contained. To quantify the absolute abundance of each unique TCRbeta CDR3 rearrangement, sequence reads were collapsed and filtered. For each sample, productive Simpson clonality was calculated as the square root of Simpson's diversity index across productive rearrangements. TCRdb retrieved this table from immuneACCESS and kept in-frame rearrangements only. Not all clones are present; in checked studies, unresolved V genes account for under half, and no reason is known for the remainder. The D gene and trimming were derived from the DNA, and the V and J assignments and clone size from that table. This sample is represented by roughly 260,000 clones; about nine tenths of them were singletons. The top ten clones comprise just over 2.5% of the sample.

The sample was PBMCs or T cells enriched from blood (not recorded which). The clonotype was recovered from a young woman with acute COVID-19. Here the chain combines TRBV20-1 and TRBJ2-7; 6 matching bases give a weak D call of TRBD1. The CDR3 here reads CSASKWADSELGEQYF. The base sequence is TGCAGTGCTAGTAAATGGGCGGACAGCGAGTTGGGCGAGCAGTACTTC.